This TCR beta chain is from a study of response to subunit inactivated influenza vaccine. Findings and caveats of the study: Each seasonal influenza vaccination, the authors suggested, recruits few new T cells.

In this sample, this clonotype turned up a few times. Its specificity is not known. Each CDR3 protein is one row after TCRdb ran MiXCR on the RT-PCR reads. This sample carries roughly 700,000 distinct CDR3 sequences, 15% to 18% of them seen once, and the ten largest clones take 9.5% to 13%. Between the trimmed V and J ends, which lost 3 bases and 6 bases, there was a span of 15 bases. Per the germline V gene, CDR1 is SGHTA and CDR2 is FQGTGA. This CDR3 is 15 amino acids long. The sequence was collected from a man aged 50-59 years who received an inactivated influenza vaccine. The input for sequencing was PBMCs from blood, taken 12 days after vaccination. The chain joins TRBV7-3 to TRBJ2-1; D is undetermined. Written as DNA, the CDR3 is TGTGCCAGCAGCTTCGGCGCGCTAGTCGGCAATGAGCAGTTCTTC. This encodes CASSFGALVGNEQFF.